What follows is one TCR beta chain and its context. Authors' methods: Using reference gene primer amplification, nucleated cell counts were estimated. This table comes from immunoSEQ multiplex PCR, and its TCRdb copy is limited to in-frame clones, with some not included. V and J calls and clone size are as listed in that table; D and trimming were resolved from the DNA. The sample consists of some 250,000 clones, around 85% of them appearing once. The data derive from a study of blood T cell repertoires in COVID-19. As for the study in general: From T cells, B-cell-depleted T cells, or PBMCs came the material, which was cDNA or gDNA.

Looked up from germline, CDR1 is LNHDA and CDR2 is SQIVND (reference sequence). The CDR3 extends over 15 amino acids. Germline trimming cut 7 bases from V and 3 bases from J; bases unmatched to any gene: 2. Sequencing was done on a sample of PBMCs or T cells enriched from blood (not recorded which). The clonotype was recovered from a woman aged 45 to 65 who had recovered from COVID-19. The chain joins TRBV19 to TRBJ2-2, with 13 bases fitting TRBD2. In nucleotides, the CDR3 is TGTGCCAGTAAGGGACTAGCGGGATACACCGGGGAGCTGTTTTTT. Translating it yields CASKGLAGYTGELFF.